This T cell receptor (beta chain) was retrieved from a study of T-cell memory formation after mild COVID-19. Germline lookup yields CDR1 SEHNR and CDR2 FQNEAQ (reference sequence). CDR3 length equals 14 residues. With 5 bases clipped from V and 2 bases from J, the junction kept 5 bases outside the gene matches. TCRdb used MiXCR to reprocess the 5' RACE reads, holding one entry per CDR3 protein. The data show fewer than 650,000 distinct CDR3 sequences, roughly a fifth seen once. This clonotype was counted ten times or more. This receptor was identified in an adult woman who had mild COVID-19 (a few samples of this study predate the infection). Cell type and time point are not known. The sequencing sample was made of PBMCs or a T cell subset sorted from them (not recorded which). The chain has TRBV7-9 and TRBJ1-2; TRBD1 matches 7 bases. The CDR3 DNA follows: TGTGCCAGCAGCCCCCGGACAGGCAACTATGGCTACACCTTC. Translating it yields CASSPRTGNYGYTF.